The rows below give T cell receptor beta chains drawn from one sample of a study of T cell responses to AZD1222 COVID-19 vaccine. The method was immunoSEQ multiplex PCR; TCRdb's version includes in-frame clones alone and lacks a portion of them. This table has around 160,000 clones, roughly 90% appearing once. The material was peripheral blood, obtained on day 0 of AZD1222 vaccination. These TCRs come from an adult in good health. Each CDR3 is given without its conserved first and last residue.

TRBJ2-1	13	TRBV19	ASSLTRGRDNEQF
TRBJ2-5	12	TRBV4-1	ASSQDRGTRGQY
TRBJ1-2	11	TRBV11-2	ASSPTLSYGYT
TRBJ2-1	10	TRBV6-5	ASKTSGREQF
TRBJ2-1	11	TRBV12-3/TRBV12-4	ASSFGLTLEQF
TRBJ2-2	14	TRBV5-1	ASSLYGAGNTGELF
TRBJ1-1	13	TRBV24-1	ATSDAGTGNTEAF
TRBJ1-2	10	TRBV6-4	ARPPRLYGYT
TRBJ2-3	12	TRBV7-3	ASSSGQGRDTQY
TRBJ1-2	9	TRBV7-2	ASSLDRGYT
TRBJ2-3	13	TRBV19	ASSLRDSPSDTQY
TRBJ1-1	18	TRBV5-1	ASSLGGGRADTGLNTEAF
TRBJ2-7	13	TRBV6-2/TRBV6-3	ASSYNRGDTYEQY
TRBJ1-4	15	TRBV19	ASSPPTASPTNEKLF
TRBJ2-3	14	TRBV5-1	ASSTGPRGGTDTQY
TRBJ2-2	16	TRBV25-1	ASSEQRSGRARTGELF
TRBJ1-2	13	TRBV9	ASTLGVGTNYGYT
TRBJ1-6	12	TRBV7-9	ASSLTIIGSPLH
TRBJ1-5	13	TRBV5-6	ASSDGSGPGQPQH
TRBJ2-3	11	TRBV7-3	ASSFIPTDTQY
TRBJ2-3	10	TRBV12-3/TRBV12-4	ASNRIADTQY
TRBJ2-1	12	TRBV4-3	ASSQVSGSNEQF